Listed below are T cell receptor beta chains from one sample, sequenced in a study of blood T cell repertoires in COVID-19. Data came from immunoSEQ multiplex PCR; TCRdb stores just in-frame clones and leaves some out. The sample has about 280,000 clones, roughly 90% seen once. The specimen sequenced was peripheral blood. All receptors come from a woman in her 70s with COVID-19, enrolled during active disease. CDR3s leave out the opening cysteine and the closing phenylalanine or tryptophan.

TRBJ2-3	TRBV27	ASRTTSPDTQY
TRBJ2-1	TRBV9	ASSVGGGGGYNEQF
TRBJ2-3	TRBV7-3	ASSLYGDTQY
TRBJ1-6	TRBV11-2	ASRVQGLTTPLH
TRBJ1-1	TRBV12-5	ASGPGASTEAF
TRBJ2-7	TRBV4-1	ASSQDQTGFSSYEQY
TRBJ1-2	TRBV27	ASSRQGREYGYT
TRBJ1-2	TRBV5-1	ASSYTGTDGYT
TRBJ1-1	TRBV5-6	ASSNNPQGPEAF
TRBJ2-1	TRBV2	ASIRRTGFANEQF
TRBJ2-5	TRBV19	ASSIWGGETQY
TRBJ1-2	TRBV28	ASSPGTGLNYGYT
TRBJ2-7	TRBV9	ASSVGGAGEQY
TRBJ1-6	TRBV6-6	ASSSDRGFYNSPLH
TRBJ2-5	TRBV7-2	ASSLAKQETQY
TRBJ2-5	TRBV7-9	ASSPRPGVVGQETQY
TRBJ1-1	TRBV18	ASSPGRVGTEAF
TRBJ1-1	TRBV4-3	ASSLTMNTEAF
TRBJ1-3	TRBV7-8	ASSLEAYSGNTIY
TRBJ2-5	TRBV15	ATSKGPGAQY
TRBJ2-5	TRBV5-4	ASSLPEGPGTQY
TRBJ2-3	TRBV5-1	ASMGQGTDTQY
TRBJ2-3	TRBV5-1	ASQTGRTQY
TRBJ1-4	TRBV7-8	ASSLGSVSGEKLF
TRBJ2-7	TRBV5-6	ASSSLAGDTYEQY